This T cell receptor beta chain was captured by sequencing in a study of response to subunit inactivated influenza vaccine. Broader study findings: Authors suggested each seasonal flu vaccination may recruit only limited numbers of new T cells.

MiXCR, run by TCRdb on the RT-PCR reads, gives a single entry per CDR3 protein. The sample lists about 500,000 distinct CDR3 sequences, approximately 12% occurring once. V lost 4 bases and J lost 1; bases outside the gene matches: 11. From germline, CDR1 is SQVTM and CDR2 ANQGSEA. The CDR3 runs to 16 residues. On this clonotype: Antigen: not known.

This TCR came from a man in his fifties who received an inactivated influenza vaccine. The V call is TRBV29-1, the J call TRBJ2-3, with TRBD2 identical over 7 bases. The input for sequencing was PBMCs from blood, taken 45 days after vaccination. This CDR3 reads CSVVPWLADGTDTQYF. The DNA for the CDR3 is TGCAGCGTTGTACCGTGGCTAGCGGACGGCACAGATACGCAGTATTTT.